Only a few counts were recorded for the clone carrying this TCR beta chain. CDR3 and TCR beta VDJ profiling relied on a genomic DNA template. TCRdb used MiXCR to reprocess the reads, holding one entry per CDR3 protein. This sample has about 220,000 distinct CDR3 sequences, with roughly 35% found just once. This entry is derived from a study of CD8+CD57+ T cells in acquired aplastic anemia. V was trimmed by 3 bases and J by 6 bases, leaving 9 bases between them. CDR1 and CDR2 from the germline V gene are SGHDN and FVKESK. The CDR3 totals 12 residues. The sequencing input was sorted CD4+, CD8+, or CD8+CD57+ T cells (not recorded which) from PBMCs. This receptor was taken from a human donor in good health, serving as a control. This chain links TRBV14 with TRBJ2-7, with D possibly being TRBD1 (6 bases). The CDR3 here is CASSHKGGEQYF. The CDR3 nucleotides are TGTGCCAGCAGCCATAAAGGGGGCGAGCAGTACTTC.